This entry lists 2 T cell receptor beta chains sequenced from one sample in a study of beta chain features in type 1 diabetes. The authors reverse transcribed all of the isolated RNA, so sequencing captured expressed TCRB transcripts. Assay used: immunoSEQ multiplex PCR; TCRdb lists only in-frame clones, some missing. Among some 200,000 clones listed, roughly a tenth were seen once. Sequenced material: central memory CD4+ T cells from blood. These receptors all stem from a man aged 18 to 29 in good health.

The V gene is TRBV6-1, the J gene TRBJ2-6, with no clear D. The V and J ends lost 4 bases and 0 bases respectively, with 7 bases between them. CDR1 MNHNS and CDR2 SASEGT come from the germline V gene. The CDR3 has 15 residues. The CDR3 here is CASSGQYSGANVLTF. As DNA, the CDR3 is TGTGCCAGCAGTGGTCAGTACTCTGGGGCCAACGTCCTGACTTTC.

Only a few counts were recorded for this clone. Other DNA sequences in this sample translate to the same CDR3. CDR3 nucleotides: TGTGCCATCAGTGGAGACAGGGATCAGCCCCAGCATTTT. Translation gives CAISGDRDQPQHF. V usage is TRBV10-3 and J usage is TRBJ1-5; 7 bases map to TRBD1. The V gene end was trimmed by 4 bases and the J gene end by 5 bases; junction bases not matched to a gene: 2. CDR1 and CDR2 (germline): ENHRY, SYGVKD. The CDR3 totals 13 residues.